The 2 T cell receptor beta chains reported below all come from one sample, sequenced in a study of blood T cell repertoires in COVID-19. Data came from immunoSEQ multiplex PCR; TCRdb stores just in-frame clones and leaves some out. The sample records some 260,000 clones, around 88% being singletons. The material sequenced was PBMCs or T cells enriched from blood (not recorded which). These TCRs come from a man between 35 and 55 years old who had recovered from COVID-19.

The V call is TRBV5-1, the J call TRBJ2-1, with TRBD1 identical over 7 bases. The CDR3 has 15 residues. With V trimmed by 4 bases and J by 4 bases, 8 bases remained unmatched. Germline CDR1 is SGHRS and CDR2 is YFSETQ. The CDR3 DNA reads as TGCGCCAGCAGCCAGCAGACAGGGCTATACAATGAGCAGTTCTTC. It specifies CASSQQTGLYNEQFF.

Here the CDR3 reads CASSPYSSTDTQYF. The DNA for the CDR3 is TGTGCCAGCAGTCCTTACTCTAGCACAGATACGCAGTATTTT. This sequence joins TRBV27 and TRBJ2-3, with D unclear. Trimming stripped 5 bases from V and 0 bases from J, with 9 bases between. Germline V gives CDR1 MNHEY, CDR2 SMNVEV (reference sequence). The CDR3 has 14 residues.